This T cell receptor (beta chain) emerged from a study of T cells in Graves' hyperthyroidism and ophthalmopathy. The CDR3 is 14 residues long. V was pared by 4 bases and J by 6 bases, with 7 bases of the junction left unmatched. Germline V gene data show CDR1 as SEHNR and CDR2 as FQNEAQ (reference sequence). RNA transcripts yielded amplified TCR beta CDR3 regions. A first-round RT-PCR of the TCR CDR3 used the HTBI primer set. TCRdb ran MiXCR on the multiplex PCR reads and lists one entry per CDR3 protein. The sample lists 300,000 to 400,000 distinct CDR3 sequences, about 14% occurring once. The study excluded patients with uncontrolled infection, other autoimmune disease, pregnancy or lactation. Note on this clonotype: The conserved final phenylalanine or tryptophan is absent from the CDR3, which likely points to a read error.

The chain uses TRBV7-9 and TRBJ1-2, with 8 bases lining up with TRBD1. The receptor comes from a woman between 25 and 40 years old with Graves' ophthalmopathy. What was sequenced was blood. CDR3 nucleotides: TGTGCCAGCAGCTACAGGGGGGTATCGAATGGCTACACCCTC. The encoded protein is CASSYRGVSNGYTL.